Here is one T cell receptor (beta chain) with its context. Its matching antigen is unknown. The data belong to a study of T cell responses to AZD1222 COVID-19 vaccine. Findings and limits, study-wide: Clonal diversity was possibly underestimated; the donors were predominantly white British and more often female. Recipients of two AZD1222 doses showed rising Spike-specific TCR breadth and depth. Of spike-specific TCRs, nearly half reportedly target regions left unmutated in variants.

The repertoire was sequenced with immunoSEQ multiplex PCR; TCRdb's copy has only in-frame clones and lacks some. This table has tens of thousands of clones, 85% to 90% appearing once. This CDR3 has 16 residues. The trim removed 7 bases at V and 7 bases at J, leaving 12 bases unmatched. Per germline, CDR1 MNHNY and CDR2 SVGAGI (reference sequence). This chain uses TRBV6-6 with TRBJ2-1, with 11 bases matching TRBD2. This sequence originates from an adult in good health. Here the sequenced sample was peripheral blood, taken on day 0 of MenACWY control vaccination. The CDR3: CASTTKVLAGENEQFF. In DNA form, the CDR3 reads TGTGCCAGCACCACCAAAGTACTAGCGGGAGAAAATGAGCAGTTCTTC.